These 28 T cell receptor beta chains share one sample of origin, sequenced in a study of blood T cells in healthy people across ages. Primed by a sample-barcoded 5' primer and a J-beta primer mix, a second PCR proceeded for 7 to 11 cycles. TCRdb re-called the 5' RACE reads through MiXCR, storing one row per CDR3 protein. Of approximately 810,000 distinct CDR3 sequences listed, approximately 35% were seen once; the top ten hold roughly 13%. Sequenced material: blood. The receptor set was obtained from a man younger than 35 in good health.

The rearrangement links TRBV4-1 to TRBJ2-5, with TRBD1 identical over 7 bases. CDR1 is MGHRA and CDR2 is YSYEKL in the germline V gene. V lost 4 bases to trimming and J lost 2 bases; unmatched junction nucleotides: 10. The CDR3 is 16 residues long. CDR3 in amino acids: CASSRSLTGNQETQYF. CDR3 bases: TGCGCCAGCAGCCGGTCCCTGACAGGGAATCAAGAGACCCAGTACTTC.

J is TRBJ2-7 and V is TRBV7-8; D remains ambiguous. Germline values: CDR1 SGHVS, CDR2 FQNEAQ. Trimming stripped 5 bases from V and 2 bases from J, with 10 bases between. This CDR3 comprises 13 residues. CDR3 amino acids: CASSAFSPYEQYF. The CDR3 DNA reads TGTGCCAGCAGCGCATTTTCCCCCTACGAGCAGTACTTC.

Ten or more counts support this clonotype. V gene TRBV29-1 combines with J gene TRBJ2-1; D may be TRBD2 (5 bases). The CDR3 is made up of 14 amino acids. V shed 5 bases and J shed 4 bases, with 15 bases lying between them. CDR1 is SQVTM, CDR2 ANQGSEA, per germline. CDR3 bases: TGCAGCGTTACAACTAGATCGGGGTACAATGAGCAGTTCTTC. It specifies CSVTTRSGYNEQFF.

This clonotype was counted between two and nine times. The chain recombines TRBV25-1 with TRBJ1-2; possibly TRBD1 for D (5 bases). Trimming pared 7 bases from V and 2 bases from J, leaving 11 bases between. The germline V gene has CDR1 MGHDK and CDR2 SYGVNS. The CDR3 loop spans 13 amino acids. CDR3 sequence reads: CASNRGENYGYTF. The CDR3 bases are TGTGCCAGCAACCGGGGGGAAAACTATGGCTACACCTTC.

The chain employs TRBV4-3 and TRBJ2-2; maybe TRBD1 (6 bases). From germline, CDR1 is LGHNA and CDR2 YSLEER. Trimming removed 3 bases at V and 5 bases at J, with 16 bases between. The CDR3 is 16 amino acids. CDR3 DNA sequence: TGCGCCAGCAGCCAGGGACCCGGGACACCAACCGGGGAGCTGTTTTTT. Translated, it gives CASSQGPGTPTGELFF.

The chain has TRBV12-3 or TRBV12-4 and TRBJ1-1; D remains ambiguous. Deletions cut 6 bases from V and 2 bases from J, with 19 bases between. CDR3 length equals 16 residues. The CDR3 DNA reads TGTGCCAGCAGCCCTACGACGGGGAGAACCAACACTGAAGCTTTCTTT. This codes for CASSPTTGRTNTEAFF.

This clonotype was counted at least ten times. CDR3 nucleotides: TGTGCCACCAGCAGAGATCGCGAGGGGAGCAACATTCAGTACTTC. Amino acids: CATSRDREGSNIQYF. The chain carries TRBV15 and TRBJ2-4; perhaps D is TRBD1 or TRBD2 (5 bases each). Trimming shortened V by 0 bases and J by 7 bases, and 13 bases separated the two germline ends. CDR1 and CDR2 from the germline V gene are LNHNV and YYDKDF (reference sequence). This CDR3 contains 15 residues.

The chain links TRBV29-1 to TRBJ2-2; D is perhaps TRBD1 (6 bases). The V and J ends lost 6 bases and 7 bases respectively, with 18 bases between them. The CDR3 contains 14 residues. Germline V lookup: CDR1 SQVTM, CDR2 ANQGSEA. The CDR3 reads CSVAYTGKGGELFF. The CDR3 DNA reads TGCAGCGTGGCCTATACAGGGAAAGGCGGGGAGCTGTTTTTT.

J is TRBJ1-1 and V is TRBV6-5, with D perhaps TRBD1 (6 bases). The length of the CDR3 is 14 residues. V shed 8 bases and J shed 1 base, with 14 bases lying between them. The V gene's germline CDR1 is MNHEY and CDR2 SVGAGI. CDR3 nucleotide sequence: TGTGCCAGCGCTAACAGGGCTCGGAACACTGAAGCTTTCTTT. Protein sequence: CASANRARNTEAFF.

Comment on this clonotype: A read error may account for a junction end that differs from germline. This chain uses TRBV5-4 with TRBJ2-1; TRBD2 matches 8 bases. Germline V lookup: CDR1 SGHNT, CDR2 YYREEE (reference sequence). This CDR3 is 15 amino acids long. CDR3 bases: TGTGCCAGCAGCCCGGGACTAGACTCCTACAAGGAGCAGTTCTTC. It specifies CASSPGLDSYKEQFF. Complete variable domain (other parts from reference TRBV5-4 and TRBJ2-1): ETGVTQSPTHLIKTRGQQVTLRCSSQSGHNTVSWYQQALGQGPQFIFQYYREEENGRGNFPPRFSGLQFPNYSSELNVNALELDDSALYLCASSPGLDSYKEQFFGPGTRLTVL.

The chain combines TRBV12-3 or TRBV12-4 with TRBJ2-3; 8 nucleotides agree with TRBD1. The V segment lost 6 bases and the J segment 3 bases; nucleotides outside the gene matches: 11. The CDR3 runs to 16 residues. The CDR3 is CASSLNGQGATDTQYF. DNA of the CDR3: TGTGCCAGCAGCCTAAACGGCCAGGGGGCGACAGATACGCAGTATTTT.

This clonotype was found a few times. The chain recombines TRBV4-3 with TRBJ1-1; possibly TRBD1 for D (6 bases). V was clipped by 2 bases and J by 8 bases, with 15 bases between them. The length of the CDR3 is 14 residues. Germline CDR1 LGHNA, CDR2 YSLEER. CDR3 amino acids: CASSQSLGGGEAFF. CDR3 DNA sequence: TGCGCCAGCAGCCAATCCCTCGGAGGGGGAGAAGCTTTCTTT.

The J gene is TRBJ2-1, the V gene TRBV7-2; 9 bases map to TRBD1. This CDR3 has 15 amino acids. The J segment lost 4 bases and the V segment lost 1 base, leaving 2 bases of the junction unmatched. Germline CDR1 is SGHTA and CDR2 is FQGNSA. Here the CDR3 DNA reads TGTGCCAGCAGCTTAGACAGGGGGCTGTACAATGAGCAGTTCTTC. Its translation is CASSLDRGLYNEQFF. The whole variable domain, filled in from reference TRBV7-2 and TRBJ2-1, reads GAGVSQSPSNKVTEKGKDVELRCDPISGHTALYWYRQSLGQGLEFLIYFQGNSAPDKSGLPSDRFSAERTGGSVSTLTIQRTQQEDSAVYLCASSLDRGLYNEQFFGPGTRLTVL.

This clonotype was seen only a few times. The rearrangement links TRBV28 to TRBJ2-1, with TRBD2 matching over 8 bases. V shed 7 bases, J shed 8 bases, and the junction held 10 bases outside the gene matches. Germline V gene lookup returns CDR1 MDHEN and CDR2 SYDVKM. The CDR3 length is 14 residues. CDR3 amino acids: CASTLRGGSDEQFF. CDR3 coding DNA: TGTGCCAGCACCCTACGGGGGGGCAGTGATGAGCAGTTCTTC.

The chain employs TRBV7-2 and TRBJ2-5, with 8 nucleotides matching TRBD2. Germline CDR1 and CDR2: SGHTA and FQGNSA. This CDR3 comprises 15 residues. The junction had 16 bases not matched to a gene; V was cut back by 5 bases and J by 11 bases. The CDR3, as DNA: TGTGCCAGCAGCCCCGCCGGGGGGGCCCTTTGGGAGCAGTACTTC. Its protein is CASSPAGGALWEQYF.

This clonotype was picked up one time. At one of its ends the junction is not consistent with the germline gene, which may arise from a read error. The CDR3 loop reads CVSSFGGGHYNEQFF. DNA of the CDR3: TGTGTCAGCAGCTTCGGCGGGGGCCACTACAATGAGCAGTTCTTC. The V call is TRBV7-6, the J call TRBJ2-1, with D tentatively TRBD2 (7 bases). CDR1 and CDR2 (germline): SGHVS, FNYEAQ. CDR3 length equals 15 residues.

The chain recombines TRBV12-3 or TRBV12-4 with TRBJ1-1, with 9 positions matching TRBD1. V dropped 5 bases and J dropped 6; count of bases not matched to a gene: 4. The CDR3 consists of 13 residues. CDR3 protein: CASSGDRVAEAFF. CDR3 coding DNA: TGTGCCAGCAGTGGGGACAGGGTGGCTGAAGCTTTCTTT.

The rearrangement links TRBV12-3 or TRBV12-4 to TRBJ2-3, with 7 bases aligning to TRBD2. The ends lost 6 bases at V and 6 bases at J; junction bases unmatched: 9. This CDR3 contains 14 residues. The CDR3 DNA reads TGTGCCAGCAGCCTCGGACTGGGAGGGGATACGCAGTATTTT. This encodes CASSLGLGGDTQYF.

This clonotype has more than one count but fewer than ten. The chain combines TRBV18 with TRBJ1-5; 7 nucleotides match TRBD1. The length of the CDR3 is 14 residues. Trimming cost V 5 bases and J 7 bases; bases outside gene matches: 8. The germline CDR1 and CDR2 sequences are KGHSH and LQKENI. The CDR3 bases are TGTGCCAGCTCATCCGACAGGGTGGGACAGCCCCAGCATTTT. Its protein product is CASSSDRVGQPQHF.

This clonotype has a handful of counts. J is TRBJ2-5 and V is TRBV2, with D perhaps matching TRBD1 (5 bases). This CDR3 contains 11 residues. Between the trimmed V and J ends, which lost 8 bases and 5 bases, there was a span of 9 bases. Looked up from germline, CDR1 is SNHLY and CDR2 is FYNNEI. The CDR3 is CASGAVETQYF. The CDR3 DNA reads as TGTGCCAGCGGGGCCGTGGAGACCCAGTACTTC.

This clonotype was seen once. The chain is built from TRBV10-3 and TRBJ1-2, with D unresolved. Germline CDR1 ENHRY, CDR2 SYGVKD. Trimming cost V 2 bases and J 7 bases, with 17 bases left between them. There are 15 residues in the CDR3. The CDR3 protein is CAISEDSARQCGYTF. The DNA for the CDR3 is TGTGCCATCAGTGAGGATTCGGCAAGGCAGTGTGGCTACACCTTC.

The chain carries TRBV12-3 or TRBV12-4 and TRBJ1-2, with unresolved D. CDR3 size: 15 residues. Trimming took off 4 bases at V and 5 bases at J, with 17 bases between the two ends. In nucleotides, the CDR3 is TGTGCCAGCAGTTCCCTTAACCCCCCCTGGTATGGCTACACCTTC. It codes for CASSSLNPPWYGYTF.

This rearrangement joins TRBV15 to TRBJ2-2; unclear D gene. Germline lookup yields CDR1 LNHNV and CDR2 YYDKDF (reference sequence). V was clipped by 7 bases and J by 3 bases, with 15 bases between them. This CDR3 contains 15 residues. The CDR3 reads CATTLRNRYTGELFF. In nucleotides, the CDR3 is TGTGCCACCACCTTAAGGAATCGGTACACCGGGGAGCTGTTTTTT.

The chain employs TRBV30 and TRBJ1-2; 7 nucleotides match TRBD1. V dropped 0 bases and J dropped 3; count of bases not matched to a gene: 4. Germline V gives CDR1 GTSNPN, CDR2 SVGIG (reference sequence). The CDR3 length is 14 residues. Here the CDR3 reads CAWSVGGGDYGYTF. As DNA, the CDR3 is TGTGCCTGGAGTGTCGGAGGGGGCGACTATGGCTACACCTTC.

This chain's CDR3 is CASSYGYGNRYEQYF. The CDR3 nucleotides are TGTGCCAGCAGTTACGGATATGGGAACCGCTACGAGCAGTACTTC. The chain joins TRBV6-5 to TRBJ2-7; D gene uncertain. The ends were cut back, 2 bases at V and 3 bases at J, with 14 bases in the middle. CDR1 and CDR2 (germline): MNHEY, SVGAGI. The CDR3 consists of 15 residues.

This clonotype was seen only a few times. Here the CDR3 DNA reads TGTGCCAGCAGCCCTACCGGGACTATGACCGGGGAGCTGTTTTTT. It is translated as CASSPTGTMTGELFF. This chain uses TRBV9 with TRBJ2-2, with TRBD2 identical over 7 bases. The length of the CDR3 is 15 residues. The germline V gene has CDR1 SGDLS and CDR2 YYNGEE. V shed 4 bases, J shed 5 bases, and the junction held 8 bases outside the gene matches.

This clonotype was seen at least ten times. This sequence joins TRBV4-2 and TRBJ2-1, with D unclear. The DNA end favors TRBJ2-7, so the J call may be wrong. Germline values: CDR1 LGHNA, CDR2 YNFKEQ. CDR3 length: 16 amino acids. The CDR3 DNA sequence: TGTGCCAGCAGCCTCACCCGTGGGCTAAACTACAATGAGCAGTACTTC. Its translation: CASSLTRGLNYNEQYF.

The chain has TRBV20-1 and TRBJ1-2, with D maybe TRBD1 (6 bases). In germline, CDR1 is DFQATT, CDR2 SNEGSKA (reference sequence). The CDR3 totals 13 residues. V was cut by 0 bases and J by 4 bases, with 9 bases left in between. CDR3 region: CSARDQQGYGYTF. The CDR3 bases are TGCAGTGCTAGAGATCAACAGGGCTATGGCTACACCTTC.